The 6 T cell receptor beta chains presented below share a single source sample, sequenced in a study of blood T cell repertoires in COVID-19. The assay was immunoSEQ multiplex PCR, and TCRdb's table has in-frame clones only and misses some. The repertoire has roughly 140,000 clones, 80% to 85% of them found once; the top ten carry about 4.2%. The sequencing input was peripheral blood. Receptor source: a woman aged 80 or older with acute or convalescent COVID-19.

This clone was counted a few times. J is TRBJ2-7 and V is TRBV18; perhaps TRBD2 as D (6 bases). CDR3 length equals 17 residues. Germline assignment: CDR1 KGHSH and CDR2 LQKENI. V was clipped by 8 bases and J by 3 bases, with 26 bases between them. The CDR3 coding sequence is TGTGCCAGCGTTGAACAGGCCGGGAGCCCGCCGATCTACGAGCAGTACTTC. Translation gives CASVEQAGSPPIYEQYF.

The CDR3 sequence: CASSLGTGGPASTGELFF. The CDR3 region has the DNA TGTGCCAGCAGTTTAGGGACAGGGGGGCCCGCAAGCACCGGGGAGCTGTTTTTT. The chain couples TRBV27 to TRBJ2-2, with 11 bases fitting TRBD1. Unmatched junction bases numbered 9, after V lost 2 bases and J lost 4 bases. The CDR3 runs 18 residues. Germline CDR1 and CDR2: MNHEY and SMNVEV (reference sequence).

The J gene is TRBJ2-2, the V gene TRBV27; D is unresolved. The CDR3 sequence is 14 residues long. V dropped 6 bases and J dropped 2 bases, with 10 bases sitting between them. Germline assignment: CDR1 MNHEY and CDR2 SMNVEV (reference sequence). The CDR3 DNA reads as TGTGCCAGCAGACTCACGCACAACACCGGGGAGCTGTTTTTT. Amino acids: CASRLTHNTGELFF.

The CDR3 nucleotides read TGTGCCAGCAGCGCCACAAGCGGGGGGACCGGGGAGCTGTTTTTT. Amino acid sequence: CASSATSGGTGELFF. The chain uses TRBV7-6 and TRBJ2-2; the match to TRBD2 covers 9 bases. Germline-derived CDR1 and CDR2 are SGHVS and FNYEAQ. Trimming took 5 bases from V and 5 from J; bases not matched to a gene: 6. There are 15 residues in the CDR3.

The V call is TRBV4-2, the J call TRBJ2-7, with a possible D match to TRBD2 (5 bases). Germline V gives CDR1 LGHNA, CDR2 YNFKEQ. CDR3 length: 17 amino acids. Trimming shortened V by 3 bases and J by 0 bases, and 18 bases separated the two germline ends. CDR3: CASSHSTEGRSSYEQYF. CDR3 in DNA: TGTGCCAGCAGCCATTCCACCGAGGGTCGCTCCTCCTACGAGCAGTACTTC.

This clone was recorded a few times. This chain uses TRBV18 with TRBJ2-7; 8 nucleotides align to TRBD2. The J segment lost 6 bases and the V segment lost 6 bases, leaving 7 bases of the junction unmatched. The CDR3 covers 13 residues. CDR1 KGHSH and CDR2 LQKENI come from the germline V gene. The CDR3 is CASSDRGGSEQYF. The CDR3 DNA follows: TGTGCCAGCTCTGACCGGGGGGGCTCCGAGCAGTACTTC.